This record covers a single TCR beta chain. Germline-derived CDR1 and CDR2 are LGHDT and YNNKEL (reference sequence). The CDR3 covers 16 residues. V gave up 1 base and J gave up 0 bases; unmatched junction bases: 5. This entry comes from a study of blood T cell repertoires in COVID-19. Study background: The United States, Italy and Spain were the sources of the acute and convalescent COVID-19 samples. Sources were T cells, B-cell-depleted T cells, or PBMCs; the material itself was cDNA or gDNA.

Authors' processing steps: Estimated nucleated cell counts came from reference gene primer amplification. The assay was immunoSEQ multiplex PCR, and TCRdb's table has in-frame clones only and misses some. V and J calls and clone size are those listed in that table; D and trimming were worked out from the DNA. The table shows tens of thousands of clones, with over 80% occurring only once. The origin of this receptor is a woman aged 80 or older with active or convalescent COVID-19. The chain recombines TRBV3-1 (or the pseudogene TRBV3-2) with TRBJ2-5; 7 bases agree with TRBD1. Sequencing was carried out using peripheral blood. The CDR3 nucleotides are TGTGCCAGCAGCCAAGCCGGGACAGCAAACCAAGAGACCCAGTACTTC. It translates to CASSQAGTANQETQYF.